This T cell receptor (beta chain) was observed in a study of T cells after yellow fever vaccination. From the 5' RACE reads, TCRdb called clonotypes with MiXCR, one entry per CDR3 protein. This table holds approximately 510,000 distinct CDR3 sequences, less than 25% found once. The sequence was collected from a man younger than 30 who received the YFV17D yellow fever vaccine. The sequenced sample was PBMCs, obtained roughly 20 days after the first yellow fever vaccination.

The CDR3 bases are TGTGCCAGCAGCTTAGATCGGACTAGCTCAGATACGCAGTATTTT. This codes for CASSLDRTSSDTQYF. This chain uses TRBV7-2 with TRBJ2-3, with 8 bases matching TRBD2. The CDR3 length is 15 residues. The J segment lost 4 bases and the V segment lost 1 base, leaving 4 bases of the junction unmatched. Germline lookup yields CDR1 SGHTA and CDR2 FQGNSA.